A selection of T cell receptor beta chains follows, all from one sample in a study of T cell changes during pregnancy in multiple sclerosis. Libraries were prepared by immunoSEQ multiplex PCR; TCRdb keeps only in-frame clonotypes and omits some of them. In the table there are about 57,000 clones, about 91% of which are singletons. The sequencing here drew on CD4+ T cells from peripheral blood mononuclear cells, taken in the second trimester of pregnancy. The source of these receptors is a female donor with multiple sclerosis, enrolled in a pregnancy study. The CDR3 runs from the conserved cysteine through the conserved F or W. The D gene is left open where the match is weak. Not every row has a clone size; where given, it reads once, few, many or a size class.

abundance	v_gene	j_gene	d_gene	CDR3aa	CDR3nt
NA	TRBV5-4	TRBJ2-6	NA	CASSSRSSGANVLTF	TGTGCCAGCAGCTCACGGAGCTCTGGGGCCAACGTCCTGACTTTC
NA	TRBV5-1	TRBJ2-5	NA	CASSPRTEETQYF	TGCGCCAGCAGCCCCCGGACAGAAGAGACCCAGTACTTC
once	TRBV6-5	TRBJ1-5	NA	CASSYSKDILPPQHF	TGTGCCAGCAGTTACTCGAAGGACATCCTACCGCCCCAGCATTTT
few	TRBV5-1	TRBJ2-5	TRBD2	CATATGLAETQYF	TGCGCCACCGCTACCGGACTAGCGGAGACCCAGTACTTC
once	TRBV5-1	TRBJ2-3	NA	CASRDTTGPSTDTQYF	TGCGCCAGCAGGGACACGACAGGTCCTAGCACAGATACGCAGTATTTT
NA	TRBV14	TRBJ2-7	NA	CASSQAFGSTYEQYF	TGTGCCAGCAGCCAAGCTTTTGGGAGCACCTACGAGCAGTACTTC
NA	TRBV2	TRBJ2-7	TRBD2	CASRGTSFPYEQYF	TGTGCCAGCAGGGGGACTAGCTTTCCCTACGAGCAGTACTTC
NA	TRBV28	TRBJ2-7	TRBD2	CAISLAGGPSYEQYF	TGTGCCATCTCGCTAGCGGGAGGGCCTTCCTACGAGCAGTACTTC
NA	TRBV28	TRBJ1-4	NA	CASSQQALGFFF	TGTGCCAGCAGTCAACAGGCCCTGGGGTTTTTTTTT
NA	TRBV20-1	TRBJ2-7	NA	CSGVGGYEQYF	TGCAGTGGCGTCGGGGGATACGAGCAGTACTTC
NA	TRBV28	TRBJ1-5	NA	CASQGSNQPQHF	TGTGCCAGCCAGGGCAGCAATCAGCCCCAGCATTTT